These 17 T cell receptor beta chains were all obtained from the same sample, sequenced in a study of shared clonotypes between healthy human individuals. The protocol was immunoSEQ multiplex PCR, while the TCRdb copy is restricted to in-frame clones and leaves out a portion. Among 740,000 or so clones listed, less than 80% were seen once. The sequenced material came from memory CD4+ T cells sorted from blood. Stated subset: CD45RA-negative fraction. All receptors come from a woman aged 30 to 39 in good health.

V usage is TRBV6-5 and J usage is TRBJ2-2; D is uncertain. V was shortened by 3 bases and J by 3 bases, with 8 bases between the two germline ends. The germline CDR1 and CDR2 sequences are MNHEY and SVGAGI. The CDR3 extends over 14 amino acids. The CDR3 nucleotides are TGTGCCAGCAGTTATTGGCTACACACCGGGGAGCTGTTTTTT. This codes for CASSYWLHTGELFF.

V is TRBV27 and J is TRBJ2-7, with 9 bases aligning to TRBD2. Unmatched junction bases numbered 6, after V lost 0 bases and J lost 6 bases. The CDR3 runs 15 residues. Germline CDR1 MNHEY, CDR2 SMNVEV (reference sequence). CDR3 in amino acids: CASSLSWVAGVEQYF. In nucleotides, the CDR3 is TGTGCCAGCAGTTTATCGTGGGTAGCGGGAGTCGAGCAGTACTTC.

This chain uses TRBV19 with TRBJ1-1; no clear D gene. V gave up 4 bases and J gave up 4 bases, with 16 bases separating them. Germline CDR1 reads LNHDA; CDR2 reads SQIVND (reference sequence). There are 15 residues in the CDR3. The CDR3 region has the DNA TGTGCCAGTAGTAGGTCGTCCACTTGGGCCACTGAAGCTTTCTTT. This sequence encodes CASSRSSTWATEAFF.

The chain links TRBV27 to TRBJ2-7, with D tentatively TRBD1 (6 bases). CDR1 is MNHEY, CDR2 SMNVEV, per germline (reference sequence). V shed 8 bases and J shed 1 base, with 18 bases lying between them. This CDR3 region has 15 residues. CDR3 loop: CASFGTRRGSYEQYF. The CDR3 region has the DNA TGTGCCAGCTTCGGGACACGGAGAGGGTCCTACGAGCAGTACTTC.

The CDR3 region is CASSWVVQYVGQFF. DNA for the CDR3: TGTGCCAGCAGCTGGGTAGTGCAATACGTTGGGCAGTTCTTC. This sequence joins TRBV11-2 and TRBJ2-1; D gene ambiguous. There are 14 residues in the CDR3. V was trimmed by 4 bases and J by 12 bases, leaving 19 bases between them. Germline CDR1 is SGHAT and CDR2 is FQNNGV.

V usage is TRBV18 and J usage is TRBJ1-2, with 8 nucleotides matching TRBD1. Trimming removed 4 bases from V and 5 bases from J; junction bases left unmatched: 12. This CDR3 comprises 16 residues. CDR1 KGHSH and CDR2 LQKENI come from the germline V gene. Here the CDR3 DNA reads TGTGCCAGCTCACAATCAGGGGGCACCCAACTTTATGGCTACACCTTC. Translation: CASSQSGGTQLYGYTF. Variable domain in full (rest from reference TRBV18 and TRBJ1-2): NAGVMQNPRHLVRRRGQEARLRCSPMKGHSHVYWYRQLPEEGLKFMVYLQKENIIDESGMPKERFSAEFPKEGPSILRIQQVVRGDSAAYFCASSQSGGTQLYGYTFGSGTRLTVV.

This clone was counted a few times. This chain joins TRBV27 and TRBJ2-2; possibly TRBD2 for D (6 bases). Looked up from germline, CDR1 is MNHEY and CDR2 is SMNVEV (reference sequence). The CDR3 runs 15 residues. With 6 bases removed from V and 0 bases from J, the gap between germline ends came to 11 bases. The CDR3 nucleotides are TGTGCCAGCAGCCAATGGGGGGCGAACACCGGGGAGCTGTTTTTT. It encodes CASSQWGANTGELFF.

This clone has only a few counts. The CDR3: CASSLGAGNIQYF. CDR3 bases: TGCGCCAGCAGCTTGGGGGCCGGAAACATTCAGTACTTC. The rearrangement joins TRBV5-1 to TRBJ2-4; D remains unclear. This CDR3 comprises 13 residues. The germline CDR1 and CDR2 sequences are SGHRS and YFSETQ. Between the trimmed V and J ends, which lost 0 bases and 6 bases, there was a span of 7 bases.

CDR3 in DNA: TGTGCCAGCAGTGCGGGGACATCTCATGGCTACACCTTC. Translating it yields CASSAGTSHGYTF. The genes are TRBV27 and TRBJ1-2, with a weak D call TRBD1 (6 bases). The CDR3 is 13 residues long. The germline CDR1 and CDR2 sequences are MNHEY and SMNVEV (reference sequence). Deletions cut 5 bases from V and 6 bases from J, with 13 bases between.

The V gene is TRBV5-1, the J gene TRBJ2-1; D perhaps matches TRBD1 (6 bases). V shed 0 bases and J shed 7 bases, with 11 bases lying between them. This CDR3 is built from 14 residues. Germline CDR1 and CDR2: SGHRS and YFSETQ. The CDR3 is CASSLVLQGNEQFF. For the CDR3, the DNA is TGCGCCAGCAGCTTGGTCCTCCAGGGGAATGAGCAGTTCTTC.

In the case of this clone: This may arise from a read error, as a much more abundant clone is one base away. The sample holds other DNA sequences that translate to the same CDR3. The chain has TRBV5-1 and TRBJ2-3; D gene ambiguous. Trimming removed 4 bases from V and 0 bases from J, with 3 bases in between. Germline V gene data show CDR1 as SGHRS and CDR2 as YFSETQ. The CDR3 is 12 residues long. The CDR3 reads CASSLSTDTQYF. The CDR3 region has the DNA TGCGCCAGCAGCCTAAGCACAGATACGCAGTATTTT.

The chain couples TRBV5-1 to TRBJ2-6; 10 nucleotides line up with TRBD2. Per germline, CDR1 SGHRS and CDR2 YFSETQ. This CDR3 has 17 residues. Germline trimming cut 3 bases from V and 2 bases from J; bases unmatched to any gene: 5. CDR3 sequence: CASSSLAGEAGANVLTF. In nucleotides, the CDR3 is TGCGCCAGCAGCTCGCTAGCGGGAGAAGCTGGGGCCAACGTCCTGACTTTC.

The rearrangement joins TRBV27 to TRBJ1-3; D unclear. V gave up 3 bases and J gave up 4 bases, with 10 bases separating them. The germline V gene encodes CDR1 MNHEY and CDR2 SMNVEV (reference sequence). The length of the CDR3 is 14 residues. The CDR3 DNA follows: TGTGCCAGCAGTTTGAAACCGTCCGGAAACACCATATATTTT. This gives the protein CASSLKPSGNTIYF.

In this sample, this clone turned up a few times. This chain uses TRBV28 with TRBJ1-5; TRBD1 agrees at 9 bases. Per the germline V gene, CDR1 is MDHEN and CDR2 is SYDVKM. The CDR3 is 14 amino acids. The J segment lost 5 bases and the V segment lost 10 bases, leaving 9 bases of the junction unmatched. The CDR3 region has the DNA TGTGCCACCGGAAGACAGGGGGGCGATCAGCCCCAGCATTTT. Its protein product is CATGRQGGDQPQHF.

This clone was counted a few times. The chain carries TRBV28 and TRBJ2-3; possible D gene TRBD1, 5 bases. Germline CDR1 reads MDHEN; CDR2 reads SYDVKM. The V and J ends lost 2 bases and 6 bases respectively, with 12 bases between them. The length of the CDR3 is 14 residues. For the CDR3, the DNA is TGTGCCAGCAGTTTAAACAGGTTTGGGGATACGCAGTATTTT. Residues: CASSLNRFGDTQYF. Full variable domain (rest looked up from reference TRBV28 and TRBJ2-3): DVKVTQSSRYLVKRTGEKVFLECVQDMDHENMFWYRQDPGLGLRLIYFSYDVKMKEKGDIPEGYSVSREKKERFSLILESASTNQTSMYLCASSLNRFGDTQYFGPGTRLTVL.

This clone turned up a few times. The chain joins TRBV10-2 to TRBJ1-1, with TRBD1 identical over 8 bases. CDR1 is WSHSY and CDR2 is SAAADI in the germline V gene. The J segment lost 3 bases and the V segment lost 5 bases, leaving 2 bases of the junction unmatched. This CDR3 spans 13 amino acids. For the CDR3, the DNA is TGCGCCAGCAGTTCACAGGGGGACACTGAAGCTTTCTTT. Translated: CASSSQGDTEAFF.

The chain couples TRBV18 to TRBJ2-7; 9 nucleotides align to TRBD2. Germline V lookup: CDR1 KGHSH, CDR2 LQKENI. The CDR3 has 14 residues. J was trimmed by 5 bases and V by 5 bases; bases with no gene match: 7. This CDR3 reads CASSKTGTSNEQYF. The CDR3 DNA is TGTGCCAGCTCAAAAACCGGGACTAGCAACGAGCAGTACTTC.